The 18 T cell receptor beta chains below all came from one sample that was sequenced in a study of response to subunit inactivated influenza vaccine. TCRdb reprocessed the RT-PCR reads via MiXCR and lists one record per CDR3 protein. The sample comprises 500,000 to 600,000 distinct CDR3 sequences, around 11% of which are singletons, and 9.5% to 12% rests with the top ten. These data were likewise used in another study, on T cells expressing NK-cell markers. That investigation notes: Making the TCR beta cDNA relied on 5'RACE template switching with UMIs.

The sample consisted of PBMCs from blood, taken on the day of vaccination. These receptors came from a man aged 50 or older who received an inactivated influenza vaccine.

The rearrangement joins TRBV7-2 to TRBJ2-1; either TRBD1 or TRBD2 may fit D (5 bases each). V lost 2 bases to trimming and J lost 9 bases, with 17 bases between them. Germline lookup yields CDR1 SGHTA and CDR2 FQGNSA. The CDR3 runs to 15 residues. The CDR3 DNA reads as TGTGCCAGCAGCTTAAGCGTCGGGGCCATCAGTGAGCAGTTCTTC. This encodes CASSLSVGAISEQFF.

V and J are TRBV12-3 or TRBV12-4 and TRBJ1-2; possibly TRBD1 for D (6 bases). The CDR3 is 15 residues long. The germline V and J ends were trimmed by 6 bases and 8 bases, with 22 bases remaining between them. CDR3 sequence: CASSSLATQGIGYTF. Written as DNA, the CDR3 is TGTGCCAGCAGCTCCCTCGCTACACAGGGAATAGGCTACACCTTC.

This chain joins TRBV5-1 and TRBJ2-7; 7 bases align to TRBD1. The CDR3 runs to 14 residues. The ends lost 4 bases at V and 0 bases at J; junction bases unmatched: 4. Germline-derived CDR1 and CDR2 are SGHRS and YFSETQ. CDR3 amino acids: CASSRWDSSYEQYF. The DNA for the CDR3 is TGCGCCAGCAGCCGCTGGGACAGCTCCTACGAGCAGTACTTC.

J is TRBJ1-6 and V is TRBV6-2 or TRBV6-3; no firm D call. Germline V gene data show CDR1 as MNHEY and CDR2 as SVGEGT. This CDR3 comprises 12 residues. Trimming left V 7 bases short and J 9 bases short, with 10 bases between. The CDR3 protein is CASTRLGSPLHF. DNA of the CDR3: TGTGCCAGCACCCGACTTGGTTCACCCCTCCACTTT.

J is TRBJ1-6 and V is TRBV25-1; D is perhaps TRBD1 (6 bases). Looked up from germline, CDR1 is MGHDK and CDR2 is SYGVNS. The V and J ends lost 4 bases and 6 bases respectively, with 16 bases between them. The CDR3 covers 16 residues. DNA for the CDR3: TGTGCCAGCAGTGCCTTGACAGGTTCGGCTAATTCACCCCTCCACTTT. Residues: CASSALTGSANSPLHF.

There are a few counts of this clonotype. J is TRBJ2-2 and V is TRBV18; D not certain. Between the trimmed V and J ends, which lost 6 bases and 7 bases, there was a span of 6 bases. There are 11 residues in the CDR3. Germline-derived CDR1 and CDR2 are KGHSH and LQKENI. CDR3 in DNA: TGTGCCAGCTCTGAAGGCGGGGAGCTGTTTTTT. Encoded protein: CASSEGGELFF.

This chain uses TRBV9 with TRBJ2-5, with D perhaps TRBD2 (5 bases). Germline CDR1 is SGDLS and CDR2 is YYNGEE. Trimming stripped 4 bases from V and 5 bases from J, with 18 bases between. CDR3 length equals 15 residues. The CDR3 DNA is TGTGCCAGCAGCACCAGTCCGGGGATGAGGGAGACCCAGTACTTC. This encodes CASSTSPGMRETQYF.

This clonotype was seen at least ten times. CDR3 sequence reads: CASSVRAQGGTDTQYF. The CDR3 DNA reads TGTGCCAGCAGCGTAAGGGCTCAGGGGGGAACAGATACGCAGTATTTT. The V and J genes are TRBV9 and TRBJ2-3; tentative D call: TRBD1 (7 bases). Trimming left V 1 base short and J 3 bases short, with 15 bases between. Germline V gene data show CDR1 as SGDLS and CDR2 as YYNGEE. The CDR3 loop spans 16 amino acids.

This clonotype was observed a handful of times. The genes are TRBV18 and TRBJ2-3; TRBD1 agrees at 9 bases. The V gene's germline CDR1 is KGHSH and CDR2 LQKENI. This CDR3 contains 16 residues. V gave up 1 base and J gave up 3 bases; unmatched junction bases: 5. In DNA, the CDR3 is TGTGCCAGCTCACCACTTTCTGGACAGGGGACAGATACGCAGTATTTT. Protein sequence: CASSPLSGQGTDTQYF. Complete variable domain (other parts from reference TRBV18 and TRBJ2-3): NAGVMQNPRHLVRRRGQEARLRCSPMKGHSHVYWYRQLPEEGLKFMVYLQKENIIDESGMPKERFSAEFPKEGPSILRIQQVVRGDSAAYFCASSPLSGQGTDTQYFGPGTRLTVL.

This clonotype was seen a handful of times. This sequence joins TRBV3-1 and TRBJ2-1; D remains unclear. There are 12 residues in the CDR3. Per germline, CDR1 LGHDT and CDR2 YNNKEL (reference sequence). The V end lost 1 base, the J end lost 8 bases, and 6 bases lay between the germline ends. CDR3 sequence (DNA): TGTGCCAGCAGCCAAGGAGGTTATGAGCAGTTCTTC. Encoded protein: CASSQGGYEQFF.

The chain combines TRBV20-1 with TRBJ2-2; unclear D gene. CDR3 length equals 19 residues. V was pared by 1 base and J by 0 bases, with 21 bases between. CDR1 is DFQATT and CDR2 is SNEGSKA in the germline V gene (reference sequence). CDR3 sequence reads: CSARARPGLLTANTGELFF. CDR3 sequence (DNA): TGCAGTGCTAGAGCTCGACCGGGCCTCTTAACAGCGAACACCGGGGAGCTGTTTTTT.

This clonotype was detected a few times. The V and J genes are TRBV11-2 and TRBJ2-7, with 7 bases matching TRBD1. This CDR3 comprises 16 residues. From germline, CDR1 is SGHAT and CDR2 FQNNGV. V shed 3 bases, J shed 0 bases, and the junction held 8 bases outside the gene matches. CDR3 in amino acids: CASSFKGGDYSYEQYF. In DNA, the CDR3 is TGTGCCAGCAGCTTTAAAGGGGGCGACTACTCCTACGAGCAGTACTTC.

The rearrangement uses TRBV20-1 and TRBJ2-7; 7 bases map to TRBD1. Germline V lookup: CDR1 DFQATT, CDR2 SNEGSKA (reference sequence). CDR3 length: 12 amino acids. J gave up 2 bases and V 6 bases, and 4 bases lay outside the gene matches. CDR3 bases: TGCAGTGCAGACACAGGGGCCTACGAGCAGTACTTC. It yields the protein CSADTGAYEQYF.

The V and J genes are TRBV28 and TRBJ2-1; 10 bases line up with TRBD1. The end of the DNA is better explained by TRBJ2-7, so the J call may be wrong. This CDR3 contains 18 residues. Germline CDR1 MDHEN, CDR2 SYDVKM. The CDR3: CASSFSPSDRGLYNEQYF. The DNA for the CDR3 is TGTGCCAGCAGTTTCTCCCCCTCAGACAGGGGGCTCTACAATGAGCAGTACTTC.

This clonotype was observed many times. This chain links TRBV12-3 or TRBV12-4 with TRBJ2-3, with D possibly called TRBD1 or TRBD2 (6 bases each). This CDR3 region has 15 residues. V lost 5 bases, J lost 0 bases, and 12 bases lay in between. The CDR3 DNA follows: TGTGCCAGCAGTCCCACGGGGGCTAGCACAGATACGCAGTATTTT. Residues: CASSPTGASTDTQYF.

V and J are TRBV6-4 and TRBJ2-2; D is possibly TRBD1 (6 bases). V lost 6 bases to trimming and J lost 4 bases, with 18 bases between them. The germline gives CDR1 MRHNA, CDR2 SNTAGT. CDR3 length: 16 amino acids. The CDR3 region is CASRRRNRVGTGELFF. CDR3 DNA sequence: TGTGCCAGCAGACGGCGAAACAGGGTAGGCACCGGGGAGCTGTTTTTT.

This clonotype was found many times. The chain links TRBV27 to TRBJ1-1; D not certain. V was clipped by 6 bases and J by 11 bases, with 19 bases between them. Germline assignment: CDR1 MNHEY and CDR2 SMNVEV (reference sequence). The CDR3 has 13 residues. The CDR3 DNA is TGTGCCAGCAGCCCTACACCTACCCTGAATGCTTTCTTT. This sequence encodes CASSPTPTLNAFF.

This clonotype was detected a few times. The chain uses TRBV19 and TRBJ2-2; 11 nucleotides align to TRBD2. V was pared by 8 bases and J by 6 bases, with 8 bases of the junction left unmatched. CDR1 is LNHDA, CDR2 SQIVND, per germline (reference sequence). The CDR3 is made up of 15 amino acids. The CDR3 region has the DNA TGTGCCAGTTCATTAGCGGGAGGGCCTTCCGGGGAGCTGTTTTTT. Encoded protein: CASSLAGGPSGELFF.